The clone carrying this T cell receptor beta chain was picked up a small number of times. No antigen is known for it. This sample was included in a study of PD-1 blockade in classical Hodgkin lymphoma. Overall study context: Nivolumab dosing for patients was 3 mg/kg, administered intravenously every 2 weeks. Overall study results and limits: Before treatment, TCR diversity in newly diagnosed patients was reportedly lower than in healthy donors. By cycle point C4D1, TCR diversity had risen significantly in CD4+ cells (but not CD8+ cells).

The germline gives CDR1 DFQATT, CDR2 SNEGSKA (reference sequence). The CDR3 loop spans 11 amino acids. Method: immunoSEQ multiplex PCR; TCRdb's copy keeps in-frame clones and lacks some. The sample shows some 100,000 clones, 75% to 90% of them seen only once. Relapse after autologous stem cell transplantation occurred in every patient, and brentuximab vedotin exposure varied. The TCR sequence derives from a human donor with classical Hodgkin lymphoma. The gene calls are TRBV20-1 and TRBJ2-5; D perhaps matches TRBD2 (6 bases). The material sequenced was peripheral blood mononuclear cells (PBMCs), taken before the second cycle of nivolumab. CDR3 DNA: TGCGGCGGGGAACACCAAGAGACCCAGTACTTC. Translating gives CGGEHQETQYF.